One and the same sample provided the 26 T cell receptor beta chains below, sequenced in a study of T-cell reconstitution after alpha-beta-depleted transplantation in children. Unique molecular identifiers featured in how the TCRbeta library was prepared. TCRdb processed the PCR reads anew with MiXCR; each CDR3 protein has one entry. The sample comprises some 500,000 distinct CDR3 sequences, around a third of which are singletons, and 2% to 2.5% rests with the top ten. This material consisted of PBMCs from the stem cell graft donor, taken from the stem cell graft. The receptors were sampled from a human donor who donated a stem cell graft to a child with aplastic anemia.

The chain is built from TRBV5-6 and TRBJ1-5; D not certain. This CDR3 is 16 amino acids long. Germline V lookup: CDR1 SGHDT, CDR2 YYEEEE. The ends were cut back, 3 bases at V and 4 bases at J, with 17 bases in the middle. The CDR3 loop is CASSSQRSRRNQPQHF. CDR3 nucleotide sequence: TGTGCCAGCAGCTCACAGAGATCAAGGAGGAATCAGCCCCAGCATTTT. Full variable domain (remainder filled in from reference TRBV5-6 and TRBJ1-5): DAGVTQSPTHLIKTRGQQVTLRCSPKSGHDTVSWYQQALGQGPQFIFQYYEEEERQRGNFPDRFSGHQFPNYSSELNVNALLLGDSALYLCASSSQRSRRNQPQHFGDGTRLSIL.

This clonotype appeared a few times. The chain employs TRBV10-3 and TRBJ2-1, with 14 bases matching TRBD2. The trim removed 6 bases at V and 8 bases at J, leaving 15 bases unmatched. The germline gives CDR1 ENHRY, CDR2 SYGVKD. The CDR3 covers 18 residues. The CDR3 bases are TGTGCCATCAGAGTAGGACTAGCGGGAGGCCAGACTCCCGATGAGCAGTTCTTC. It specifies CAIRVGLAGGQTPDEQFF.

The V and J genes are TRBV6-1 and TRBJ2-1, with TRBD2 identical over 9 bases. With 6 bases clipped from V and 3 bases from J, the junction kept 6 bases outside the gene matches. Germline V gene data show CDR1 as MNHNS and CDR2 as SASEGT. This CDR3 region has 15 residues. CDR3 in DNA: TGTGCCAGCAGAACCGGGACTAGCTACTACAATGAGCAGTTCTTC. Encoded protein: CASRTGTSYYNEQFF.

The V call is TRBV20-1, the J call TRBJ2-1; D call uncertain. V lost 6 bases and J 2 bases, leaving 23 bases between the germline ends. Germline V gene lookup returns CDR1 DFQATT and CDR2 SNEGSKA (reference sequence). The CDR3 is 17 amino acids. The CDR3: CSAVGPSLPVAYNEQFF. The CDR3 bases are TGCAGTGCGGTGGGCCCCTCGCTTCCGGTAGCCTACAATGAGCAGTTCTTC.

This chain links TRBV20-1 with TRBJ2-5; D is ambiguous. The V end was cut by 0 bases, the J end by 4 bases, with 15 bases between. CDR1 and CDR2 (germline): DFQATT, SNEGSKA (reference sequence). This CDR3 has 15 residues. The CDR3 nucleotides read TGCAGTGCTAGAGATTCACTGGGATTGCGAGAGACCCAGTACTTC. Its translation is CSARDSLGLRETQYF.

Ten or more counts support this clonotype. The chain combines TRBV18 with TRBJ1-1; D is ambiguous. The ends were cut back, 2 bases at V and 2 bases at J, with 6 bases in the middle. Germline CDR1 is KGHSH and CDR2 is LQKENI. The CDR3 covers 13 residues. CDR3 loop: CASSPNGNTEAFF. The DNA of the CDR3 is TGTGCCAGCTCACCAAACGGCAACACTGAAGCTTTCTTT. The entire variable domain, with the rest obtained from reference TRBV18 and TRBJ1-1, is as follows: NAGVMQNPRHLVRRRGQEARLRCSPMKGHSHVYWYRQLPEEGLKFMVYLQKENIIDESGMPKERFSAEFPKEGPSILRIQQVVRGDSAAYFCASSPNGNTEAFFGQGTRLTVV.

This clonotype was counted between two and nine times. The CDR3 sequence is CASSLRDQPLHF. CDR3 nucleotides: TGTGCCAGCAGCTTAAGGGACCAACCCCTCCACTTT. V gene TRBV7-2 combines with J gene TRBJ1-6, with D possibly TRBD1 on 5 matching bases. Germline CDR1 SGHTA, CDR2 FQGNSA. Trimming took off 2 bases at V and 12 bases at J, with 8 bases between the two ends. This CDR3 has 12 amino acids.

This sequence joins TRBV20-1 and TRBJ2-3, with 13 bases that match TRBD2. The V gene's germline CDR1 is DFQATT and CDR2 SNEGSKA (reference sequence). V lost 6 bases and J lost 2; bases outside the gene matches: 5. The CDR3 totals 15 residues. In DNA, the CDR3 is TGCAGTGCGTCGACTAGCGGGGGGATCACAGATACGCAGTATTTT. Translated, it gives CSASTSGGITDTQYF.

The chain carries TRBV12-3 or TRBV12-4 and TRBJ1-1, with a possible D match to TRBD1 (6 bases). V lost 4 bases to trimming and J lost 3 bases, with 12 bases between them. The CDR3 has 14 amino acids. The CDR3 region is CASSYRDKYTEAFF. The CDR3 region has the DNA TGTGCCAGCAGTTACAGGGACAAGTACACTGAAGCTTTCTTT.

The V and J genes are TRBV9 and TRBJ2-2; D is unresolved. The ends were cut back, 0 bases at V and 0 bases at J, with 9 bases in the middle. The CDR3 sequence is 16 residues long. CDR1 SGDLS and CDR2 YYNGEE come from the germline V gene. The CDR3 loop is CASSVESHPNTGELFF. In nucleotides, the CDR3 is TGTGCCAGCAGCGTAGAGTCACACCCGAACACCGGGGAGCTGTTTTTT.

This clonotype has just a few counts. The genes are TRBV5-1 and TRBJ2-1, with 7 bases that match TRBD1. CDR3 length equals 15 residues. Trimming cost V 1 base and J 3 bases; bases outside gene matches: 4. The V gene's germline CDR1 is SGHRS and CDR2 YFSETQ. For the CDR3, the DNA is TGCGCCAGCAGCTTGACAGGGGTCAACTACAATGAGCAGTTCTTC. It codes for CASSLTGVNYNEQFF. Drawing the rest from reference TRBV5-1 and TRBJ2-1, the complete variable domain is KAGVTQTPRYLIKTRGQQVTLSCSPISGHRSVSWYQQTPGQGLQFLFEYFSETQRNKGNFPGRFSGRQFSNSRSEMNVSTLELGDSALYLCASSLTGVNYNEQFFGPGTRLTVL.

This clonotype has more than one count but fewer than ten. The rearrangement links TRBV15 to TRBJ1-5; perhaps TRBD1 as D (5 bases). Germline-derived CDR1 and CDR2 are LNHNV and YYDKDF (reference sequence). Between the trimmed V and J ends, which lost 2 bases and 1 base, there was a span of 9 bases. The CDR3 has 15 residues. This CDR3 is CATSRRRDSNQPQHF. The CDR3 DNA is TGTGCCACCAGCAGACGCCGGGACAGCAATCAGCCCCAGCATTTT.

The chain joins TRBV11-1 to TRBJ2-3, with D perhaps matching TRBD2 (5 bases). V was pared by 3 bases and J by 4 bases, with 20 bases between. The CDR3 spans 17 residues. CDR1 is SGHAT, CDR2 FQDESV, per germline (reference sequence). The CDR3 DNA sequence: TGTGCCAGCAGCTTCCCTTGGGTGGGAGTGCAGCCAGATACGCAGTATTTT. Its translation: CASSFPWVGVQPDTQYF.

This clonotype was seen a few times. The chain employs TRBV27 and TRBJ1-2; D might be TRBD1 (5 bases). Germline V gives CDR1 MNHEY, CDR2 SMNVEV (reference sequence). CDR3 length equals 13 residues. V lost 5 bases and J lost 5, with 12 bases in between. The CDR3 region has the DNA TGTGCCAGCAGTATCGGGGCGGGGTATGGCTACACCTTC. Its protein product is CASSIGAGYGYTF.

V gene TRBV28 combines with J gene TRBJ1-2; D uncertain. V lost 4 bases and J lost 12, with 18 bases in between. The CDR3 extends over 13 amino acids. Looked up from germline, CDR1 is MDHEN and CDR2 is SYDVKM. The CDR3 region is CASSSPPRADHTF. In DNA, the CDR3 is TGTGCCAGCAGTTCACCACCCAGAGCGGATCACACCTTC.

The chain links TRBV18 to TRBJ1-1; TRBD1 matches at 9 bases. The CDR3 totals 15 residues. Germline loops: CDR1 KGHSH, CDR2 LQKENI. The J segment lost 4 bases and the V segment lost 3 bases, leaving 6 bases of the junction unmatched. Here the CDR3 DNA reads TGTGCCAGCTCACCTGGGACAGGGATGTCCACTGAAGCTTTCTTT. It translates to CASSPGTGMSTEAFF.

The gene calls are TRBV7-8 and TRBJ2-1; 12 nucleotides match TRBD2. Unmatched junction bases numbered 6, after V lost 3 bases and J lost 9 bases. CDR3 length: 15 amino acids. The germline V gene encodes CDR1 SGHVS and CDR2 FQNEAQ. CDR3: CASSLLAGGPFEQFF. Here the CDR3 DNA reads TGTGCCAGCAGCTTGCTAGCGGGAGGGCCCTTTGAGCAGTTCTTC. The variable domain in full, completed from reference TRBV7-8 and TRBJ2-1, reads GAGVSQSPRYKVAKRGQDVALRCDPISGHVSLFWYQQALGQGPEFLTYFQNEAQLDKSGLPSDRFFAERPEGSVSTLKIQRTQQEDSAVYLCASSLLAGGPFEQFFGPGTRLTVL.

This clonotype was counted a few times. The chain links TRBV5-4 to TRBJ1-2, with D possibly matching TRBD1 (5 bases). The germline V and J ends were trimmed by 0 bases and 4 bases, with 7 bases remaining between them. CDR1 is SGHNT, CDR2 YYREEE, per germline (reference sequence). This CDR3 contains 13 residues. In DNA, the CDR3 is TGTGCCAGCAGCTTGGATCAGGGCTATGGCTACACCTTC. It is translated as CASSLDQGYGYTF. The entire variable domain, with the rest obtained from reference TRBV5-4 and TRBJ1-2, is as follows: ETGVTQSPTHLIKTRGQQVTLRCSSQSGHNTVSWYQQALGQGPQFIFQYYREEENGRGNFPPRFSGLQFPNYSSELNVNALELDDSALYLCASSLDQGYGYTFGSGTRLTVV.

CDR3 in amino acids: CASSLDPGQAYEQYF. As DNA, the CDR3 is TGCGCCAGCAGCTTGGACCCCGGACAGGCCTACGAGCAGTACTTC. The chain carries TRBV5-1 and TRBJ2-7, with TRBD1 matching 7 bases. CDR3 length: 15 amino acids. The V gene end was trimmed by 0 bases and the J gene end by 2 bases; junction bases not matched to a gene: 5. Germline-derived CDR1 and CDR2 are SGHRS and YFSETQ. The variable domain in full, completed from reference TRBV5-1 and TRBJ2-7, reads KAGVTQTPRYLIKTRGQQVTLSCSPISGHRSVSWYQQTPGQGLQFLFEYFSETQRNKGNFPGRFSGRQFSNSRSEMNVSTLELGDSALYLCASSLDPGQAYEQYFGPGTRLTVT.

This chain links TRBV5-6 with TRBJ2-1; the D gene is possibly TRBD2 (5 bases). Trimming left V 4 bases short and J 3 bases short, with 8 bases between. Germline CDR1 and CDR2: SGHDT and YYEEEE. The CDR3 is 13 amino acids. The CDR3 coding sequence is TGTGCCAGCAGCGGTCGGGACTACAATGAGCAGTTCTTC. Amino acids: CASSGRDYNEQFF. The variable domain in full, completed from reference TRBV5-6 and TRBJ2-1, reads DAGVTQSPTHLIKTRGQQVTLRCSPKSGHDTVSWYQQALGQGPQFIFQYYEEEERQRGNFPDRFSGHQFPNYSSELNVNALLLGDSALYLCASSGRDYNEQFFGPGTRLTVL.

A single count supports this clonotype. The V and J genes are TRBV5-1 and TRBJ2-3, with 7 bases that match TRBD2. Germline CDR1 SGHRS, CDR2 YFSETQ. The V and J ends lost 1 base and 4 bases, in that order; junction bases with no gene match: 15. The CDR3 runs 18 residues. The CDR3 DNA reads TGCGCCAGCAGCTTGCGCGGCGGGAGCTATGAAGGCGCAGATACGCAGTATTTT. This gives the protein CASSLRGGSYEGADTQYF.

The CDR3 loop is CAWSVRRADTQYF. The CDR3, as DNA: TGTGCCTGGAGTGTACGAAGGGCAGATACGCAGTATTTT. V is TRBV30 and J is TRBJ2-3, with D hard to call. This CDR3 has 13 amino acids. V was trimmed by 0 bases and J by 4 bases, leaving 8 bases between them. CDR1 and CDR2 (germline): GTSNPN, SVGIG (reference sequence).

This clonotype appeared once. This chain uses TRBV5-8 with TRBJ1-5, with unresolved D. Trimming stripped 0 bases from V and 3 bases from J, with 7 bases between. The CDR3 is 14 residues long. Germline V gene data show CDR1 as SGHTS and CDR2 as YDEGEE. The CDR3 coding sequence is TGTGCCAGCAGCTTGGATACGTACAATCAGCCCCAGCATTTT. Residues: CASSLDTYNQPQHF.

Concerning this clonotype: An end of the junction does not agree with germline; a read error may underlie this. Here the CDR3 reads CANSSLVAPRLGNEQFF. The CDR3 coding sequence is TGTGCCAACAGCTCCTTAGTAGCCCCGAGACTTGGGAATGAGCAGTTCTTC. The rearrangement joins TRBV7-2 to TRBJ2-1; no definite D call. Germline assignment: CDR1 SGHTA and CDR2 FQGNSA. CDR3 length: 17 amino acids. The full variable domain, rest sourced from reference TRBV7-2 and TRBJ2-1, is GAGVSQSPSNKVTEKGKDVELRCDPISGHTALYWYRQSLGQGLEFLIYFQGNSAPDKSGLPSDRFSAERTGGSVSTLTIQRTQQEDSAVYLCANSSLVAPRLGNEQFFGPGTRLTVL.

V gene TRBV11-1 combines with J gene TRBJ2-1; 7 bases are shared with TRBD2. This CDR3 spans 15 amino acids. The J segment lost 5 bases and the V segment lost 5 bases, leaving 9 bases of the junction unmatched. The V gene's germline CDR1 is SGHAT and CDR2 FQDESV (reference sequence). CDR3 in DNA: TGTGCCAGCAGCCCTCCCCCGGGAGGCCACAATGAGCAGTTCTTC. This translates into CASSPPPGGHNEQFF.

V is TRBV29-1 and J is TRBJ1-1; D unresolved. The V gene's germline CDR1 is SQVTM and CDR2 ANQGSEA. Trimming took off 4 bases at V and 3 bases at J, with 12 bases between the two ends. The CDR3 is 13 amino acids. CDR3 DNA: TGCAGCGTTGGAGAAGGGCAACACACTGAAGCTTTCTTT. Its protein product is CSVGEGQHTEAFF.